The 29 T cell receptor beta chains given below trace back to one sample, sequenced in a study of T-cell reconstitution after alpha-beta-depleted transplantation in children. Unique molecular identifiers were used to barcode this TCRbeta library. TCRdb processed the PCR reads anew with MiXCR; each CDR3 protein has one entry. Of over 120,000 distinct CDR3 sequences in the sample, about 8.8% were seen once. The specimen comprised PBMCs, mostly from graft donor cells, sampled 180 days after TCRalphabeta/CD19-depleted stem cell transplant. The receptors come from a female patient aged 2-10 years who had a stem cell transplant for congenital amegakaryocytic thrombocytopenia, so the T cells may come from the graft donor.

This clonotype was detected many times. This sequence joins TRBV6-2 or TRBV6-3 and TRBJ1-5; maybe TRBD1 (6 bases). The CDR3 runs to 13 residues. Deletions cut 7 bases from V and 4 bases from J, with 11 bases between. Germline values: CDR1 MNHEY, CDR2 SVGEGT. CDR3 sequence: CASTPRGNQPQHF. The CDR3 DNA reads as TGTGCCAGCACCCCTAGGGGGAATCAGCCCCAGCATTTT.

Remarks on this clonotype: A much larger clone is a single base away; this may be a read error. The gene calls are TRBV6-2 or TRBV6-3 and TRBJ1-2; D gene ambiguous. The V gene lost 0 bases and the J gene lost 5 bases, with 13 bases spanning the gap. The CDR3 consists of 15 residues. CDR1 and CDR2 from the germline V gene are MNHEY and SVGEGT. In nucleotides, the CDR3 is TGTGCCAGCAGTTACTCGAATCCAGTAGGGTATGGCTACACCTTC. It specifies CASSYSNPVGYGYTF.

This clonotype was seen at least ten times. This chain joins TRBV2 and TRBJ2-1; D is uncertain. Trimming shortened V by 3 bases and J by 10 bases, and 19 bases separated the two germline ends. Germline V gene sequence: CDR1 SNHLY, CDR2 FYNNEI. There are 15 residues in the CDR3. The CDR3 DNA reads TGTGCCAGCAGTGAGGGCCTGGGGTACAATGAGGAGCAGTTCTTC. Translation: CASSEGLGYNEEQFF. The full variable domain, in which reference TRBV2 and TRBJ2-1 provide the parts outside the CDR3, is EPEVTQTPSHQVTQMGQEVILRCVPISNHLYFYWYRQILGQKVEFLVSFYNNEISEKSEIFDDQFSVERPDGSNFTLKIRSTKLEDSAMYFCASSEGLGYNEEQFFGPGTRLTVL.

This clonotype was recorded at least ten times. This sequence joins TRBV12-3 or TRBV12-4 and TRBJ2-7; D remains unclear. This CDR3 region has 14 residues. With 7 bases removed from V and 3 bases from J, the gap between germline ends came to 16 bases. The chain's CDR3 is CASIPPGPLYEQYF. The DNA of the CDR3 is TGTGCCAGCATCCCCCCAGGACCCCTCTACGAGCAGTACTTC.

In its sample, this clonotype was seen a few times. The V gene is TRBV29-1, the J gene TRBJ1-1, with D tentatively TRBD1 (5 bases). The V end was cut by 4 bases, the J end by 1 base, with 13 bases between. The CDR3 length is 14 residues. Germline V CDR1 and CDR2: SQVTM, ANQGSEA. The CDR3 bases are TGCAGCGTTGGGACACGATTAACGAACACTGAAGCTTTCTTT. This translates into CSVGTRLTNTEAFF.

This clonotype was seen repeatedly, ten times or more. V gene TRBV10-2 combines with J gene TRBJ2-7; D possibly corresponds to TRBD2 (6 bases). The CDR3 has 15 amino acids. V lost 0 bases and J 2 bases, leaving 11 bases between the germline ends. In germline, CDR1 is WSHSY, CDR2 SAAADI. As DNA, the CDR3 is TGCGCCAGCAGTGAGTCTTTGGGGGGTACCTACGAGCAGTACTTC. This translates into CASSESLGGTYEQYF.

This clonotype was seen repeatedly, ten times or more. The genes are TRBV7-2 and TRBJ2-1, with 10 bases that match TRBD2. The CDR3 spans 17 residues. The V segment lost 2 bases and the J segment 0 bases; nucleotides outside the gene matches: 4. CDR1 SGHTA and CDR2 FQGNSA come from the germline V gene. This chain's CDR3 is CASSLRTSGGSYNEQFF. As DNA, the CDR3 is TGTGCCAGCAGCTTAAGGACTAGCGGAGGCTCCTACAATGAGCAGTTCTTC.

This clonotype appeared a few times. The chain has TRBV5-4 and TRBJ2-2, with 8 bases that match TRBD1. J lost 6 bases, V lost 4 bases, and 14 bases had no gene match. This CDR3 region has 17 residues. CDR1 and CDR2 (germline): SGHNT, YYREEE (reference sequence). CDR3 loop: CASSNQGQGWGAGELFF. The CDR3 nucleotides read TGTGCCAGCAGCAATCAAGGACAGGGTTGGGGTGCCGGGGAGCTGTTTTTT.

This clonotype was seen many times. This chain uses TRBV10-3 with TRBJ2-5; 13 bases are shared with TRBD2. The germline V gene has CDR1 ENHRY and CDR2 SYGVKD. The CDR3 has 15 amino acids. V shed 4 bases, J shed 4 bases, and the junction held 3 bases outside the gene matches. Here the CDR3 DNA reads TGTGCCATCAGTGTTAGGACTAGCGGGAGAGAGACCCAGTACTTC. It translates to CAISVRTSGRETQYF.

This clonotype was detected only a few times. This chain connects TRBV28 to TRBJ2-1, with 13 bases aligning to TRBD2. CDR1 and CDR2 (germline): MDHEN, SYDVKM. V lost 5 bases, J lost 7 bases, and 8 bases stayed unmatched. The CDR3 length is 16 residues. In DNA form, the CDR3 reads TGTGCCAGCAGTATAATAGGACTAGCGGGAGTGAATGAGCAGTTCTTC. This encodes CASSIIGLAGVNEQFF.

This clonotype was recorded many times. The chain employs TRBV6-1 and TRBJ1-1; D is perhaps TRBD1 (5 bases). V lost 4 bases and J lost 0, with 12 bases in between. This CDR3 is 15 amino acids long. Germline assignment: CDR1 MNHNS and CDR2 SASEGT. CDR3 bases: TGTGCCAGCAGTGCCCTTTGGGGGATGAACACTGAAGCTTTCTTT. Translated: CASSALWGMNTEAFF.

This chain joins TRBV3-1 and TRBJ2-5; weak D call: TRBD1 (6 bases). The germline V gene has CDR1 LGHDT and CDR2 YNNKEL (reference sequence). Trimming removed 1 base from V and 3 bases from J, with 9 bases in between. The CDR3 loop spans 14 amino acids. The CDR3 nucleotides are TGTGCCAGCAGCCAAGGTGGACAGAAAGAGACCCAGTACTTC. It translates to CASSQGGQKETQYF.

This clonotype has at least ten counts. The rearrangement joins TRBV5-6 to TRBJ2-1; 8 bases line up with TRBD2. The V and J ends lost 4 bases and 5 bases, in that order; junction bases with no gene match: 11. The CDR3 runs 16 residues. Germline V lookup: CDR1 SGHDT, CDR2 YYEEEE. The CDR3 DNA reads as TGTGCCAGCAGCGGCGTAGCGGGGTTCTTCCACAATGAGCAGTTCTTC. Its protein product is CASSGVAGFFHNEQFF.

There are a few counts of this clonotype. The rearrangement uses TRBV30 and TRBJ2-1, with 7 positions matching TRBD2. Germline lookup yields CDR1 GTSNPN and CDR2 SVGIG (reference sequence). V lost 5 bases, J lost 6 bases, and 7 bases stayed unmatched. The CDR3 contains 13 residues. This CDR3 is CAWSTSVRNEQFF. The CDR3 DNA reads TGTGCCTGGTCCACTAGCGTTCGCAATGAGCAGTTCTTC.

In its sample, this clonotype was seen many times. The genes are TRBV4-1 and TRBJ1-2; TRBD1 is a possible D gene (6 bases). The ends were cut back, 0 bases at V and 2 bases at J, with 13 bases in the middle. The CDR3 has 16 residues. Germline-derived CDR1 and CDR2 are MGHRA and YSYEKL. Here the CDR3 reads CASSQDSGGNNYGYTF. The DNA of the CDR3 is TGCGCCAGCAGCCAAGATTCTGGGGGCAACAACTATGGCTACACCTTC.

This clonotype showed up just a few times. This sequence joins TRBV28 and TRBJ2-7; D might be TRBD2 (5 bases). CDR3 length equals 13 residues. Between the trimmed V and J ends, which lost 5 bases and 2 bases, there was a span of 10 bases. Germline assignment: CDR1 MDHEN and CDR2 SYDVKM. Here the CDR3 DNA reads TGTGCCAGCAGTGTCTCCGGGACCTACGAGCAGTACTTC. Translating it yields CASSVSGTYEQYF.

The V call is TRBV4-2, the J call TRBJ1-2, with D uncertain. There are 15 residues in the CDR3. The V and J ends lost 0 bases and 4 bases respectively, with 12 bases between them. Germline CDR1 is LGHNA and CDR2 is YNFKEQ. CDR3 DNA sequence: TGTGCCAGCAGCCAAGATATGGGTTCTGTCTATGGCTACACCTTC. This translates into CASSQDMGSVYGYTF.

This clonotype came up a few times. The chain has TRBV7-2 and TRBJ1-2; D is unresolved. Trimming shortened V by 1 base and J by 6 bases, and 9 bases separated the two germline ends. The CDR3 is 13 residues long. The germline CDR1 and CDR2 sequences are SGHTA and FQGNSA. As DNA, the CDR3 is TGTGCCAGCAGCTTAGTGGGTGAGGATGGCTACACCTTC. It encodes CASSLVGEDGYTF.

A few counts support this clonotype. The chain joins TRBV4-2 to TRBJ2-2, with TRBD1 matching over 9 bases. CDR1 and CDR2 from the germline V gene are LGHNA and YNFKEQ. The CDR3 totals 15 residues. Germline trimming cut 1 base from V and 5 bases from J; bases unmatched to any gene: 2. The CDR3 region has the DNA TGTGCCAGCAGCCAAGGGACAGGGGTGACCGGGGAGCTGTTTTTT. Protein: CASSQGTGVTGELFF.

This clonotype has a count of ten or more. The chain couples TRBV12-3 or TRBV12-4 to TRBJ1-1; unclear D gene. Between the trimmed V and J ends, which lost 8 bases and 3 bases, there was a span of 13 bases. This CDR3 contains 13 residues. The CDR3 region has the DNA TGTGCCAGCTCCCGGCAATTACACACTGAAGCTTTCTTT. Its protein product is CASSRQLHTEAFF.

This clonotype appeared many times. The genes are TRBV28 and TRBJ1-6; 8 bases map to TRBD1. Unmatched junction bases numbered 7, after V lost 1 base and J lost 14 bases. The germline V gene has CDR1 MDHEN and CDR2 SYDVKM. The CDR3 length is 14 residues. For the CDR3, the DNA is TGTGCCAGCAGTTTATCCGTCAGGGGGCTTGCCCTCCACTTT. Amino acids: CASSLSVRGLALHF.

There are a few counts of this clonotype. The chain couples TRBV7-9 to TRBJ2-7; D may be TRBD1 or TRBD2 (6 bases each). The CDR3 runs 14 residues. Per germline, CDR1 SEHNR and CDR2 FQNEAQ (reference sequence). V was pared by 8 bases and J by 2 bases, with 16 bases between. The CDR3 DNA sequence: TGTGCCAGCTCGTGGGGGGCCCAAACCTACGAGCAGTACTTC. This translates into CASSWGAQTYEQYF. Together with reference TRBV7-9 and TRBJ2-7, the CDR3 gives the full variable domain: DTGVSQNPRHKITKRGQNVTFRCDPISEHNRLYWYRQTLGQGPEFLTYFQNEAQLEKSRLLSDRFSAERPKGSFSTLEIQRTEQGDSAMYLCASSWGAQTYEQYFGPGTRLTVT.

This clonotype was counted at least ten times. This chain's CDR3 is CASSELRAGGNIQYF. CDR3 coding DNA: TGTGCCAGCAGTGAGTTACGGGCCGGAGGAAACATTCAGTACTTC. The V call is TRBV25-1, the J call TRBJ2-4; weak D call: TRBD2 (5 bases). V gave up 3 bases and J gave up 6 bases, with 15 bases separating them. Germline CDR1 and CDR2: MGHDK and SYGVNS. There are 15 residues in the CDR3.

In this sample, this clonotype turned up many times. The V call is TRBV28, the J call TRBJ1-2; the D is unclear. This CDR3 has 15 residues. CDR1 is MDHEN, CDR2 SYDVKM, per germline. V was cut by 7 bases and J by 0 bases, with 15 bases left in between. The CDR3 protein is CASISLTGANYGYTF. The CDR3 nucleotides read TGTGCCAGCATTTCCCTGACGGGAGCTAACTATGGCTACACCTTC.

This clonotype was observed many times. The V call is TRBV5-1, the J call TRBJ2-5; D remains unclear. CDR3 size: 11 residues. With 5 bases removed from V and 2 bases from J, the gap between germline ends came to 4 bases. Per the germline V gene, CDR1 is SGHRS and CDR2 is YFSETQ. The CDR3 reads CASREQETQYF. CDR3 sequence (DNA): TGCGCCAGCAGAGAGCAAGAGACCCAGTACTTC.

This clonotype was seen ten or more times. The V gene is TRBV5-1, the J gene TRBJ2-7, with a possible D match to TRBD1 (7 bases). In germline, CDR1 is SGHRS, CDR2 YFSETQ. CDR3 size: 14 residues. V shed 1 base and J shed 3 bases, with 11 bases lying between them. CDR3 DNA: TGCGCCAGCAGCTTGTCTCAGGGGGGCTACGAGCAGTACTTC. This translates into CASSLSQGGYEQYF.

This clonotype was seen a handful of times. One end of the junction does not line up with germline, which may come from a read error. The chain uses TRBV3-1 and TRBJ2-1, with D perhaps matching TRBD2 (6 bases). Germline loops: CDR1 LGHDT, CDR2 YNNKEL (reference sequence). The CDR3 contains 19 residues. In nucleotides, the CDR3 is TGTGCCTGCAGCCATCCAGCGGGCCCCACACTCCGCCCTTACAATGAGCAGTTCTTC. Residues: CACSHPAGPTLRPYNEQFF.

This chain joins TRBV5-1 and TRBJ2-1; D gene ambiguous. With 4 bases removed from V and 5 bases from J, the gap between germline ends came to 13 bases. This CDR3 has 14 amino acids. The germline V gene has CDR1 SGHRS and CDR2 YFSETQ. Here the CDR3 reads CASSLTSWDNEQFF. CDR3 nucleotide sequence: TGCGCCAGCAGCCTCACGTCCTGGGACAATGAGCAGTTCTTC. The full variable domain, with the rest looked up from reference TRBV5-1 and TRBJ2-1, is KAGVTQTPRYLIKTRGQQVTLSCSPISGHRSVSWYQQTPGQGLQFLFEYFSETQRNKGNFPGRFSGRQFSNSRSEMNVSTLELGDSALYLCASSLTSWDNEQFFGPGTRLTVL.

With regard to this clonotype: One base away lies a much larger clone, so this may be a sequencing read error. The rearrangement uses TRBV29-1 and TRBJ2-6; tentatively, D is TRBD1 (5 bases). Germline V gene lookup returns CDR1 SQVTM and CDR2 ANQGSEA. The CDR3 is 12 residues long. The CDR3 nucleotides are TGCAGCGTTGAAGCTGGGGCCAACGGCCTGACTTTC. It is translated as CSVEAGANGLTF. Full variable domain (missing parts from reference TRBV29-1 and TRBJ2-6): SAVISQKPSRDICQRGTSLTIQCQVDSQVTMMFWYRQQPGQSLTLIATANQGSEATYESGFVIDKFPISRPNLTFSTLTVSNMSPEDSSIYLCSVEAGANGLTFGAGSRLTVL.